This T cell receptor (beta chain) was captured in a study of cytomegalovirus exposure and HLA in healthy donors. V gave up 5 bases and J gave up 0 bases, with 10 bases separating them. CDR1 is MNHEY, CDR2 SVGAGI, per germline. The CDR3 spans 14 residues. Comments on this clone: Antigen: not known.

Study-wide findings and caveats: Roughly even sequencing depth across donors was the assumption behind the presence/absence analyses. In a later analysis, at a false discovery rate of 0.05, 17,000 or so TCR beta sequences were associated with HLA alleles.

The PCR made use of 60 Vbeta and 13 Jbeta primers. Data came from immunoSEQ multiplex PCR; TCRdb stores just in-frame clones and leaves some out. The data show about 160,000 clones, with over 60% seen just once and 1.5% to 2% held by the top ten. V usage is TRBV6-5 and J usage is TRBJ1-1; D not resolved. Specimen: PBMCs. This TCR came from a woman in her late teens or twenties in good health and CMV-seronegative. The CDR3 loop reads CASSEYSLNTEAFF. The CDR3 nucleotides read TGTGCCAGCAGTGAATACAGTTTGAACACTGAAGCTTTCTTT.